This TCR beta chain was captured by sequencing in a study of blood T cell repertoires in COVID-19 (TCRdb year 2020). Looking at the study overall: Collaborator samples came from the United States, Italy and Spain and covered acute and convalescent phases of COVID-19. The repertoires were made available in a free public database intended to serve as a resource for research on the immune response to SARS-CoV-2. Samples were obtained from the ongoing ImmuneRACE study (first 160 participants) and from some 1,300 subjects provided by 6 global collaborators. HLA class I and class II types, where available, came from metadata supplied by the sample provider rather than from assay-based typing. Subjects who had been exposed to COVID-19, were actively infected with it, or had recovered from it provided the deeply sampled blood TCRbeta repertoires that made up the dataset. The material from the prospective study consisted of cDNA or gDNA derived from T cells, B-cell-depleted T cells, or PBMCs. Sample metadata almost always included a de-identified subject ID, COVID-19 status, age in years and sex. What the work shows at the level of the full study, not this receptor alone: Clinical and demographic metadata were provided uncurated, with the amount varying by source and participant.

The immunoSEQ Assay, a bias-controlled multiplex PCR, was used to amplify TCRbeta CDR3 regions from genomic DNA. The original methods were these. Within the assay, amplification of reference gene primers was used to estimate how many nucleated cells each sample contained. To quantify the absolute abundance of each unique TCRbeta CDR3 rearrangement, sequence reads were collapsed and filtered. For each sample, productive Simpson clonality was calculated as the square root of Simpson's diversity index over productive rearrangements. The clones in this table, taken by TCRdb from immuneACCESS, are in-frame only. Not every clone is retained; where verified, under half of the shortfall comes from an unresolved V gene, and the cause of the rest is unknown. Clonal size and the V and J genes are those of that table, whereas D and trimming came from the DNA. The sample yields approximately 42,000 clones; around 75% were counted once. The ten largest clonotypes hold roughly two thirds of the sample.

Comments on this clone: Its binding antigen is unknown. No base quality information exists; no much larger clone differs at one position.

V is cut by 5 bases and J by 7 bases, and the space between the germline ends is 8 bases. The CDR3, from cysteine to phenylalanine, totals 11 residues. Only the CDR3 part of the read is kept: 33 bases, read in frame from the first base. Whole blood was collected in K2EDTA tubes by collaborating institutions according to the institutions' own protocols. For TCRbeta analysis, collaborators shipped samples in one of three forms: frozen whole blood, isolated PBMCs, or DNA extracted from either of those sample types. The rearrangement combines TRBV12-3 or TRBV12-4 with TRBJ1-1; the D gene cannot be resolved reliably. The sequencing input was peripheral blood. The origin of this receptor is a man older than 75 with acute or convalescent COVID-19. The CDR3 region: CASSNDIEAFF. In nucleotide form, the sequence is TGTGCCAGCAGTAATGACATTGAAGCTTTCTTT.